Listed here are 31 T cell receptor beta chains from one sample, sequenced in a study of T cells after yellow fever vaccination. TCRdb re-called the 5' RACE reads with MiXCR, one entry per CDR3 protein. The sample holds about 340,000 distinct CDR3 sequences, under 15% seen once. Sample: CD4+ T cells sorted from PBMCs, taken 15 days after the yellow fever booster vaccination. The receptors were gathered from a man between 18 and 29 years old who received the YFV17D yellow fever vaccine.

V gene TRBV6-5 combines with J gene TRBJ2-3, with D possibly TRBD1 on 6 matching bases. Per germline, CDR1 MNHEY and CDR2 SVGAGI. CDR3 length: 14 residues. V lost 6 bases and J lost 2, with 12 bases in between. The CDR3, as DNA: TGTGCCAGCAGGACGACAGGAACCACAGATACGCAGTATTTT. It is translated as CASRTTGTTDTQYF.

This clonotype was seen more than once but under ten times. The chain combines TRBV5-6 with TRBJ2-1; weak D call: TRBD1 (6 bases). The CDR3 has 15 residues. From germline, CDR1 is SGHDT and CDR2 YYEEEE. Trimming left V 5 bases short and J 5 bases short, with 17 bases between. This chain's CDR3 is CASSSDGTLNNEQFF. CDR3 nucleotide sequence: TGTGCCAGCAGTTCGGATGGGACACTCAACAATGAGCAGTTCTTC. Full variable domain (remainder filled in from reference TRBV5-6 and TRBJ2-1): DAGVTQSPTHLIKTRGQQVTLRCSPKSGHDTVSWYQQALGQGPQFIFQYYEEEERQRGNFPDRFSGHQFPNYSSELNVNALLLGDSALYLCASSSDGTLNNEQFFGPGTRLTVL.

This chain connects TRBV7-2 to TRBJ2-7; D might be TRBD2 (5 bases). The ends were cut back, 5 bases at V and 6 bases at J, with 8 bases in the middle. The germline V gene encodes CDR1 SGHTA and CDR2 FQGNSA. The CDR3 runs to 11 residues. DNA for the CDR3: TGTGCCAGCAGCGGAGGCGCCGAGCAGTACTTC. It specifies CASSGGAEQYF.

In DNA form, the CDR3 reads TGTGCCAGCAGTTTTCAGGGGGCGGGAAAACTGTTTTTT. Protein: CASSFQGAGKLFF. V usage is TRBV12-3 or TRBV12-4 and J usage is TRBJ1-4; 8 nucleotides align to TRBD1. The length of the CDR3 is 13 residues. V lost 3 bases and J lost 10; bases outside the gene matches: 4.

The chain combines TRBV5-1 with TRBJ2-5, with TRBD2 identical over 7 bases. This CDR3 contains 15 residues. V trimming: 3 bases; J trimming: 2 bases; junction bases outside the gene matches: 7. CDR1 and CDR2 (germline): SGHRS, YFSETQ. The DNA for the CDR3 is TGCGCCAGCAGCTGGGGAGGGCGCGGTCAAGAGACCCAGTACTTC. This translates into CASSWGGRGQETQYF.

In its sample, this clonotype was seen a few times. J is TRBJ2-7 and V is TRBV6-5; 8 bases map to TRBD1. The length of the CDR3 is 16 residues. Germline lookup yields CDR1 MNHEY and CDR2 SVGAGI. The V segment lost 1 base and the J segment 6 bases; nucleotides outside the gene matches: 11. The CDR3 nucleotides are TGTGCCAGCAGTTACTACCACCCCGGACAGGGCGCCGAGCAGTACTTC. This sequence encodes CASSYYHPGQGAEQYF.

The genes are TRBV15 and TRBJ2-2; D possibly matches TRBD1 or TRBD2 (5 bases each). V lost 1 base and J lost 5, with 11 bases in between. Germline V gene lookup returns CDR1 LNHNV and CDR2 YYDKDF (reference sequence). The length of the CDR3 is 15 residues. The CDR3 reads CATSRGGTLTGELFF. Written as DNA, the CDR3 is TGTGCCACCAGCAGAGGGGGGACGCTAACCGGGGAGCTGTTTTTT.

A few counts support this clonotype. CDR3 protein: CASSMKVDSYNEQFF. Here the CDR3 DNA reads TGTGCCAGTAGTATGAAGGTAGACTCCTACAATGAGCAGTTCTTC. V usage is TRBV19 and J usage is TRBJ2-1, with D uncertain. With 3 bases removed from V and 0 bases from J, the gap between germline ends came to 9 bases. Looked up from germline, CDR1 is LNHDA and CDR2 is SQIVND (reference sequence). CDR3 length equals 15 residues.

This clonotype was seen many times. The V gene is TRBV20-1, the J gene TRBJ2-3, with TRBD2 as a possible D gene (6 bases). CDR3 length: 14 residues. Germline CDR1 is DFQATT and CDR2 is SNEGSKA (reference sequence). V gave up 3 bases and J gave up 3 bases, with 13 bases separating them. The CDR3 DNA sequence: TGCAGTGCTAGGACGGGGCTAGCGACAGATACGCAGTATTTT. Residues: CSARTGLATDTQYF.

The chain combines TRBV29-1 with TRBJ2-3; 7 bases fit TRBD2. The CDR3 is made up of 13 amino acids. The germline V gene has CDR1 SQVTM and CDR2 ANQGSEA. V lost 7 bases to trimming and J lost 4 bases; unmatched junction nucleotides: 8. The CDR3 loop reads CSAPAGAADTQYF. The CDR3 coding sequence is TGCAGCGCCCCGGCGGGAGCGGCAGATACGCAGTATTTT.

The sample holds many counts of this clonotype. This rearrangement joins TRBV20-1 to TRBJ1-4; D is possibly TRBD1 (5 bases). The germline V and J ends were trimmed by 4 bases and 7 bases, with 13 bases remaining between them. Germline V gives CDR1 DFQATT, CDR2 SNEGSKA (reference sequence). The CDR3 is made up of 13 amino acids. This CDR3 is CSAITTGGEKLFF. As DNA, the CDR3 is TGCAGTGCTATCACAACTGGGGGTGAAAAACTGTTTTTT.

V usage is TRBV18 and J usage is TRBJ2-1; D unclear. CDR1 and CDR2 (germline): KGHSH, LQKENI. V was cut by 1 base and J by 8 bases, with 3 bases left in between. The CDR3 is 11 amino acids. The CDR3 here is CASSPLDEQFF. The CDR3 DNA follows: TGTGCCAGCTCACCACTCGATGAGCAGTTCTTC. The full variable domain, its missing parts supplied by reference TRBV18 and TRBJ2-1, is NAGVMQNPRHLVRRRGQEARLRCSPMKGHSHVYWYRQLPEEGLKFMVYLQKENIIDESGMPKERFSAEFPKEGPSILRIQQVVRGDSAAYFCASSPLDEQFFGPGTRLTVL.

The gene calls are TRBV7-2 and TRBJ1-4, with D hard to call. Trimming shortened V by 5 bases and J by 3 bases, and 10 bases separated the two germline ends. The CDR3 length is 14 residues. Per the germline V gene, CDR1 is SGHTA and CDR2 is FQGNSA. The CDR3 bases are TGTGCCAGCAGCCTGGGCGTCGCTAATGAAAAACTGTTTTTT. It translates to CASSLGVANEKLFF.

The chain carries TRBV5-5 and TRBJ2-2; TRBD2 aligns across 10 bases. CDR1 and CDR2 from the germline V gene are SGHKS and YYEKEE (reference sequence). Trimming at V came to 1 base and at J to 0 bases, leaving 6 bases not matched to a gene. The CDR3 totals 18 residues. CDR3 protein: CASSLNLAGVPNTGELFF. As DNA, the CDR3 is TGTGCCAGCAGCTTGAACCTAGCGGGGGTCCCGAACACCGGGGAGCTGTTTTTT.

There are many counts of this clonotype. The genes are TRBV18 and TRBJ2-6; D tentatively fits TRBD1 or TRBD2 (5 bases each). Trimming removed 6 bases at V and 4 bases at J, with 16 bases between. Germline CDR1 reads KGHSH; CDR2 reads LQKENI. The CDR3 loop spans 16 amino acids. The CDR3 loop reads CASSPTFGAGANVLTF. The CDR3 DNA follows: TGTGCCAGCTCCCCCACATTCGGGGCCGGGGCCAACGTCCTGACTTTC.

The rearrangement uses TRBV7-9 and TRBJ2-2; D tentatively fits TRBD1 or TRBD2 (5 bases each). The CDR3 extends over 16 amino acids. V gave up 5 bases and J gave up 5 bases, with 18 bases separating them. Germline V gives CDR1 SEHNR, CDR2 FQNEAQ (reference sequence). CDR3 nucleotides: TGTGCCAGCAGCCCAATTCGAGGGGTGCGGACCGGGGAGCTGTTTTTT. Encoded protein: CASSPIRGVRTGELFF. Full variable domain (outside the CDR3, taken from reference TRBV7-9 and TRBJ2-2): DTGVSQNPRHKITKRGQNVTFRCDPISEHNRLYWYRQTLGQGPEFLTYFQNEAQLEKSRLLSDRFSAERPKGSFSTLEIQRTEQGDSAMYLCASSPIRGVRTGELFFGEGSRLTVL.

This clonotype was counted between two and nine times. The chain combines TRBV28 with TRBJ1-4, with a tentative D call TRBD1 (5 bases). Per the germline V gene, CDR1 is MDHEN and CDR2 is SYDVKM. The V and J ends lost 4 bases and 5 bases respectively, with 20 bases between them. This CDR3 region has 17 residues. The CDR3 protein is CASSYHIPQGRNEKLFF. CDR3 DNA: TGTGCCAGCAGTTACCATATTCCGCAGGGTCGAAATGAAAAACTGTTTTTT.

This clonotype occurred a few times. The genes are TRBV20-1 and TRBJ1-5; 9 bases are a match to TRBD1. With V trimmed by 3 bases and J by 4 bases, 4 bases remained unmatched. The germline V gene has CDR1 DFQATT and CDR2 SNEGSKA (reference sequence). CDR3 length equals 14 residues. The CDR3 DNA sequence: TGCAGTGCTAGTGACAGGGGGAGTAATCAGCCCCAGCATTTT. As protein: CSASDRGSNQPQHF.

V is TRBV5-1 and J is TRBJ1-2; D is uncertain. With 7 bases removed from V and 12 bases from J, the gap between germline ends came to 19 bases. Germline assignment: CDR1 SGHRS and CDR2 YFSETQ. The CDR3 covers 12 residues. The CDR3 DNA is TGCGCCAGCCACGGTGGACCCGGTAGCAACACCTTC. This translates into CASHGGPGSNTF.

This clonotype was observed many times. The V and J genes are TRBV6-1 and TRBJ1-1, with D perhaps matching TRBD1 (5 bases). The V end lost 2 bases, the J end lost 3 bases, and 10 bases lay between the germline ends. Germline lookup yields CDR1 MNHNS and CDR2 SASEGT. The CDR3 loop spans 14 amino acids. CDR3 sequence (DNA): TGTGCCAGCAGTGAACAGGGAGGATACACTGAAGCTTTCTTT. Its translation: CASSEQGGYTEAFF.

This chain joins TRBV5-1 and TRBJ1-2; D call uncertain. The CDR3 sequence is 14 residues long. The germline V and J ends were trimmed by 2 bases and 3 bases, with 11 bases remaining between them. Germline V gives CDR1 SGHRS, CDR2 YFSETQ. As DNA, the CDR3 is TGCGCCAGCAGCTTTGGACGGGTAGACTATGGCTACACCTTC. It specifies CASSFGRVDYGYTF.

This clonotype has more than one count but fewer than ten. The chain combines TRBV5-1 with TRBJ2-3; no definite D call. V gave up 0 bases and J gave up 2 bases, with 10 bases separating them. This CDR3 region has 15 residues. CDR1 SGHRS and CDR2 YFSETQ come from the germline V gene. CDR3 region: CASSLGLVNTDTQYF. CDR3 bases: TGCGCCAGCAGCTTGGGACTCGTAAACACAGATACGCAGTATTTT.

This chain uses TRBV5-1 with TRBJ1-6; 7 bases are a match to TRBD1. Germline V gene data show CDR1 as SGHRS and CDR2 as YFSETQ. The CDR3 covers 16 residues. J gave up 5 bases and V 4 bases, and 9 bases lay outside the gene matches. The CDR3 DNA is TGCGCCAGCAGCAGCCTGCCGGGACAGAATAATTCACCCCTCCACTTT. Translating gives CASSSLPGQNNSPLHF.

Ten or more counts support this clonotype. This rearrangement joins TRBV5-4 to TRBJ2-3, with TRBD2 identical over 14 bases. The CDR3 contains 17 residues. The junction had 3 bases not matched to a gene; V was cut back by 3 bases and J by 0 bases. Germline assignment: CDR1 SGHNT and CDR2 YYREEE (reference sequence). CDR3 protein: CASSSGTSGGSTDTQYF. The DNA of the CDR3 is TGTGCCAGCAGCTCCGGGACTAGCGGGGGTAGCACAGATACGCAGTATTTT.

This clonotype was picked up a small number of times. V usage is TRBV5-1 and J usage is TRBJ2-7; either TRBD1 or TRBD2 may supply D (5 bases each). The CDR3 is 14 residues long. Trimming pared 0 bases from V and 3 bases from J, leaving 10 bases between. CDR1 is SGHRS and CDR2 is YFSETQ in the germline V gene. The CDR3 region is CASSLGGDGYEQYV. The CDR3 nucleotides read TGCGCCAGCAGCTTGGGAGGGGATGGCTACGAGCAGTACGTC.

The chain employs TRBV5-4 and TRBJ2-5; D uncertain. Germline CDR1 and CDR2: SGHNT and YYREEE (reference sequence). This CDR3 comprises 13 residues. Trimming left V 3 bases short and J 4 bases short, with 10 bases between. CDR3 coding DNA: TGTGCCAGCAGCTCGGACCTACGAGAGACCCAGTACTTC. Protein sequence: CASSSDLRETQYF.

This clonotype has a handful of counts. The chain uses TRBV7-9 and TRBJ1-2, with TRBD1 matching over 7 bases. The CDR3 runs 16 residues. CDR1 and CDR2 from the germline V gene are SEHNR and FQNEAQ (reference sequence). The J segment lost 5 bases and the V segment lost 5 bases, leaving 14 bases of the junction unmatched. In nucleotides, the CDR3 is TGTGCCAGCAGCCAACTCCGGGACAGAGGGTGGTATGGCTACACCTTC. The encoded protein is CASSQLRDRGWYGYTF.

This clonotype was picked up many times. The chain recombines TRBV7-9 with TRBJ1-5; D remains ambiguous. Germline loops: CDR1 SEHNR, CDR2 FQNEAQ (reference sequence). The CDR3 is 14 amino acids. The V gene lost 1 base and the J gene lost 5 bases, with 9 bases spanning the gap. The CDR3 sequence is CASSLGETHQPQHF. The CDR3 region has the DNA TGTGCCAGCAGCTTAGGGGAGACCCATCAGCCCCAGCATTTT. Looking up the rest from reference TRBV7-9 and TRBJ1-5 gives the full variable domain: DTGVSQNPRHKITKRGQNVTFRCDPISEHNRLYWYRQTLGQGPEFLTYFQNEAQLEKSRLLSDRFSAERPKGSFSTLEIQRTEQGDSAMYLCASSLGETHQPQHFGDGTRLSIL.

V usage is TRBV7-2 and J usage is TRBJ1-3; D uncertain. The CDR3 is 13 amino acids. CDR1 is SGHTA, CDR2 FQGNSA, per germline. Deletions cut 4 bases from V and 4 bases from J, with 8 bases between. CDR3 in DNA: TGTGCCAGCAGCTCCGGCGGGGGAAACACCATATATTTT. It encodes CASSSGGGNTIYF.

This clonotype was seen a few times. The chain joins TRBV19 to TRBJ2-2; 8 bases agree with TRBD2. V lost 5 bases to trimming and J lost 1 base; unmatched junction nucleotides: 3. CDR3 length: 15 amino acids. Germline lookup yields CDR1 LNHDA and CDR2 SQIVND (reference sequence). CDR3 DNA sequence: TGTGCCAGTAGTTTTAGCGGGGTGAACACCGGGGAGCTGTTTTTT. It encodes CASSFSGVNTGELFF.

Written as DNA, the CDR3 is TGTGCCTCCACCCCAAACAGGGGGCGCCACAATGAGCAGTTCTTC. Its translation is CASTPNRGRHNEQFF. The chain has TRBV12-3 or TRBV12-4 and TRBJ2-1; 9 nucleotides agree with TRBD1. Trimming took 11 bases from V and 5 from J; bases not matched to a gene: 13. The CDR3 spans 15 residues.